The next 21 T cell receptor beta chains were all read from a single sample in a study of T-cell memory formation after mild COVID-19. TCRdb fed the 5' RACE reads into MiXCR, producing one record per CDR3 protein. This table has about 210,000 distinct CDR3 sequences, roughly 27% appearing once. Sequencing was performed on PBMCs or a T cell subset sorted from them (not recorded which). The receptors here all came from an adult woman who had mild COVID-19 (a few samples of this study predate the infection). Cell type and time point are not known.

The V call is TRBV29-1, the J call TRBJ2-1, with D unresolved. Trimming shortened V by 7 bases and J by 0 bases, and 4 bases separated the two germline ends. Germline V CDR1 and CDR2: SQVTM, ANQGSEA. The CDR3 length is 11 residues. DNA for the CDR3: TGCAGCGGGAGCTCCTACAATGAGCAGTTCTTC. Translating it yields CSGSSYNEQFF.

The chain uses TRBV20-1 and TRBJ2-1; maybe TRBD2 (5 bases). The V end was cut by 3 bases, the J end by 2 bases, with 14 bases between. Germline CDR1 and CDR2: DFQATT and SNEGSKA (reference sequence). The CDR3 sequence is 15 residues long. The CDR3 sequence is CSARPALAAYNEQFF. DNA of the CDR3: TGCAGTGCTAGGCCCGCGCTAGCTGCCTACAATGAGCAGTTCTTC.

J is TRBJ1-2 and V is TRBV4-1, with D unresolved. V was clipped by 0 bases and J by 2 bases, with 10 bases between them. This CDR3 is built from 15 residues. Germline values: CDR1 MGHRA, CDR2 YSYEKL. In DNA form, the CDR3 reads TGCGCCAGCAGCCAAGAGGGAAACATCAACTATGGCTACACCTTC. It specifies CASSQEGNINYGYTF.

The V gene is TRBV12-5, the J gene TRBJ1-5, with TRBD1 matching over 7 bases. V was clipped by 7 bases and J by 3 bases; unmatched bases: 9. From germline, CDR1 is LGHNT and CDR2 FRNRAP. The CDR3 consists of 15 residues. CDR3 nucleotides: TGTGCTAGTGCACCCGGGACAGCCTTCAATCAGCCCCAGCATTTT. Encoded protein: CASAPGTAFNQPQHF.

This clonotype was detected a few times. The J gene is TRBJ1-4, the V gene TRBV5-1; D not certain. The CDR3 has 13 amino acids. Germline V gene data show CDR1 as SGHRS and CDR2 as YFSETQ. V was pared by 0 bases and J by 14 bases, with 14 bases between. CDR3 residues: CASSLDVEEGLFF. The CDR3 DNA is TGCGCCAGCAGCTTGGACGTTGAGGAAGGGCTGTTTTTT.

A few counts support this clonotype. The gene calls are TRBV20-1 and TRBJ2-3; 7 nucleotides align to TRBD1. Germline CDR1 and CDR2: DFQATT and SNEGSKA (reference sequence). The CDR3 is 15 amino acids. V was pared by 0 bases and J by 5 bases, with 8 bases of the junction left unmatched. The CDR3 reads CSARDPKGAGDTQYF. CDR3 coding DNA: TGCAGTGCTAGAGACCCGAAGGGGGCCGGAGATACGCAGTATTTT.

This clonotype was seen a few times. The chain links TRBV30 to TRBJ1-5, with 8 bases identical to TRBD1. CDR1 is GTSNPN, CDR2 SVGIG, per germline (reference sequence). The CDR3 spans 13 residues. The J segment lost 7 bases and the V segment lost 1 base, leaving 3 bases of the junction unmatched. The CDR3 is CAWSGTGRQPQHF. DNA for the CDR3: TGTGCCTGGAGTGGGACAGGGAGGCAGCCCCAGCATTTT.

V is TRBV18 and J is TRBJ1-1, with 7 bases matching TRBD1. Germline CDR1 and CDR2: KGHSH and LQKENI. The V segment lost 8 bases and the J segment 1 base; nucleotides outside the gene matches: 7. The CDR3 has 14 amino acids. CDR3 sequence (DNA): TGTGCCAGCACTCCGGGACAGCCGAACACTGAAGCTTTCTTT. It codes for CASTPGQPNTEAFF.

The V gene is TRBV4-1, the J gene TRBJ1-2; 10 bases match TRBD1. The CDR3 sequence is 14 residues long. The V and J ends lost 2 bases and 5 bases, in that order; junction bases with no gene match: 2. The germline CDR1 and CDR2 sequences are MGHRA and YSYEKL. CDR3 bases: TGCGCCAGCAGCCAACCGGGACAGGGGTATGGCTACACCTTC. This gives the protein CASSQPGQGYGYTF.

Here the CDR3 DNA reads TGCAGTGCTAGAGATCCCTTGGTTAGCGGGAGGGCCTTAAATGAGCAGTTCTTC. Translated: CSARDPLVSGRALNEQFF. V usage is TRBV20-1 and J usage is TRBJ2-1, with 11 nucleotides matching TRBD2. V shed 0 bases and J 7 bases; nucleotides not matched to a gene: 14. Germline V lookup: CDR1 DFQATT, CDR2 SNEGSKA (reference sequence). The CDR3 extends over 18 amino acids.

In DNA, the CDR3 is TGTGCCAGCAGCTCCTTGACAGGTCCTATGGGCTACACCTTC. Protein sequence: CASSSLTGPMGYTF. V gene TRBV7-2 combines with J gene TRBJ1-2, with a possible D match to TRBD1 (6 bases). CDR1 and CDR2 from the germline V gene are SGHTA and FQGNSA. V was pared by 4 bases and J by 8 bases, with 17 bases between. The CDR3 has 14 amino acids.

The chain has TRBV5-1 and TRBJ2-1, with D tentatively TRBD2 (7 bases). Germline values: CDR1 SGHRS, CDR2 YFSETQ. V dropped 0 bases and J dropped 4 bases, with 14 bases sitting between them. CDR3 length: 16 amino acids. The CDR3: CASSLGRGALYNEQFF. Written as DNA, the CDR3 is TGCGCCAGCAGCTTGGGTCGGGGGGCCCTGTACAATGAGCAGTTCTTC. The whole variable domain, remainder taken from reference TRBV5-1 and TRBJ2-1, is KAGVTQTPRYLIKTRGQQVTLSCSPISGHRSVSWYQQTPGQGLQFLFEYFSETQRNKGNFPGRFSGRQFSNSRSEMNVSTLELGDSALYLCASSLGRGALYNEQFFGPGTRLTVL.

This clonotype was found a few times. The CDR3 is CASSQDVRDRGWMNTEAFF. The DNA for the CDR3 is TGTGCCAGCAGCCAAGATGTTCGGGACAGGGGGTGGATGAACACTGAAGCTTTCTTT. V and J are TRBV3-1 and TRBJ1-1, with 11 bases that match TRBD1. The germline gives CDR1 LGHDT, CDR2 YNNKEL (reference sequence). This CDR3 comprises 19 residues. V gave up 0 bases and J gave up 0 bases; unmatched junction bases: 9.

In its sample, this clonotype was seen a few times. The rearrangement links TRBV3-1 to TRBJ2-4; 11 positions agree with TRBD2. The CDR3 is 17 amino acids. V lost 2 bases to trimming and J lost 13 bases; unmatched junction nucleotides: 16. Germline V CDR1 and CDR2: LGHDT, YNNKEL (reference sequence). CDR3 sequence reads: CASSQQPGLAVVNAQYF. The CDR3 DNA follows: TGTGCCAGCAGCCAACAACCGGGACTAGCGGTCGTGAACGCCCAGTACTTC.

V and J are TRBV12-3 or TRBV12-4 and TRBJ2-3; TRBD2 aligns across 11 bases. The CDR3 covers 16 residues. The J segment lost 8 bases and the V segment lost 6 bases, leaving 13 bases of the junction unmatched. The CDR3 region is CASRPHSGRADPTQYF. For the CDR3, the DNA is TGTGCCAGCAGACCGCATAGCGGGAGGGCCGATCCTACGCAGTATTTT.

This clonotype has more than one count but fewer than ten. The gene calls are TRBV29-1 and TRBJ1-5; 11 bases agree with TRBD1. The ends lost 6 bases at V and 5 bases at J; junction bases unmatched: 3. The V gene's germline CDR1 is SQVTM and CDR2 ANQGSEA. The CDR3 covers 13 residues. The CDR3 here is CSVGQGADQPQHF. The CDR3 DNA sequence: TGCAGCGTCGGACAGGGGGCAGATCAGCCCCAGCATTTT.

This clonotype appeared many times. At one end the junction does not follow the germline gene, possibly because of a read error. The chain joins TRBV5-1 to TRBJ2-6, with 8 bases lining up with TRBD2. CDR1 is SGHRS and CDR2 is YFSETQ in the germline V gene. The CDR3 loop spans 15 amino acids. CDR3 in DNA: TGTGCCAGCAGCTTAGCGGGGTCTGGGGCCAACGTCCTGACTTTC. This gives the protein CASSLAGSGANVLTF.

A few counts support this clonotype. The rearrangement uses TRBV7-9 and TRBJ1-2; 7 nucleotides align to TRBD1. Germline V lookup: CDR1 SEHNR, CDR2 FQNEAQ (reference sequence). Germline trimming cut 5 bases from V and 9 bases from J; bases unmatched to any gene: 12. CDR3 length: 14 residues. The CDR3 loop is CASSPGGGAERYTF. In DNA form, the CDR3 reads TGTGCCAGCAGCCCCGGAGGGGGCGCGGAACGCTACACCTTC. Looking up the rest from reference TRBV7-9 and TRBJ1-2 gives the full variable domain: DTGVSQNPRHKITKRGQNVTFRCDPISEHNRLYWYRQTLGQGPEFLTYFQNEAQLEKSRLLSDRFSAERPKGSFSTLEIQRTEQGDSAMYLCASSPGGGAERYTFGSGTRLTVV.

Only a few counts were recorded for this clonotype. J is TRBJ2-3 and V is TRBV12-3 or TRBV12-4, with TRBD2 matching 15 bases. The CDR3 sequence is 16 residues long. Losses at the gene ends were 6 bases for V and 4 bases for J; bases not matched to a gene: 5. Written as DNA, the CDR3 is TGTGCCAGCAGCCCCGGACTAGCGGGAGGGCCAGATACGCAGTATTTT. This gives the protein CASSPGLAGGPDTQYF.

CDR3: CASNRGLADSSQPYEQYF. CDR3 DNA sequence: TGTGCCAGTAATAGAGGACTAGCGGATTCTTCCCAACCCTACGAGCAGTACTTC. The chain uses TRBV6-5 and TRBJ2-7; 10 positions agree with TRBD2. The CDR3 sequence is 18 residues long. V was pared by 9 bases and J by 2 bases, with 19 bases of the junction left unmatched. Germline loops: CDR1 MNHEY, CDR2 SVGAGI.

The CDR3: CASSQDQQPYNSPLHF. The CDR3 DNA is TGTGCCAGCAGCCAAGATCAACAGCCCTATAATTCACCCCTCCACTTT. This chain joins TRBV3-1 and TRBJ1-6; D call uncertain. CDR3 length equals 16 residues. Germline V gene lookup returns CDR1 LGHDT and CDR2 YNNKEL (reference sequence). Deletions cut 0 bases from V and 2 bases from J, with 8 bases between.